Shown below are 7 T cell receptor beta chains from a single sample sequenced in a study of T cells after yellow fever vaccination. TCRdb reprocessed the 5' RACE reads via MiXCR and lists one record per CDR3 protein. The sample carries roughly 50,000 distinct CDR3 sequences, 7% to 8.5% recorded once. Sequenced material: CD8+ T cells sorted from PBMCs, taken around 16 days after the first yellow fever vaccination. These receptors originate from a man aged 18 to 30 who received the YFV17D yellow fever vaccine.

Written as DNA, the CDR3 is TGTGCCAGCAGCGCCGGGACTCACCGCGAGCAGTACTTC. Its protein is CASSAGTHREQYF. This sequence joins TRBV7-6 and TRBJ2-7, with a weak D call TRBD2 (6 bases). The CDR3 is 13 amino acids. From germline, CDR1 is SGHVS and CDR2 FNYEAQ. V shed 5 bases and J shed 6 bases, with 14 bases lying between them.

As to this clonotype: A much larger clonotype is one base distant, so this may be a read error. The chain links TRBV28 to TRBJ1-2, with TRBD1 matching over 12 bases. Germline assignment: CDR1 MDHEN and CDR2 SYDVKM. CDR3 length: 15 residues. The V gene end was trimmed by 8 bases and the J gene end by 4 bases; junction bases not matched to a gene: 8. The CDR3 region is CASRNRDRGLYGYTF. In DNA form, the CDR3 reads TGTGCCAGCCGTAACCGGGACAGGGGGCTCTATGGCTACACCTTC.

This clonotype was counted ten times or more. The V call is TRBV5-1, the J call TRBJ1-4; TRBD1 matches at 8 bases. The CDR3 contains 17 residues. The germline gives CDR1 SGHRS, CDR2 YFSETQ. With 2 bases clipped from V and 0 bases from J, the junction kept 6 bases outside the gene matches. The CDR3 here is CASSFRPGGATNEKLFF. The CDR3, as DNA: TGCGCCAGCAGCTTCCGTCCAGGGGGCGCAACTAATGAAAAACTGTTTTTT.

There are a few counts of this clonotype. V is TRBV7-8 and J is TRBJ1-2; D unresolved. In germline, CDR1 is SGHVS, CDR2 FQNEAQ. V gave up 5 bases and J gave up 6 bases, with 13 bases separating them. CDR3 size: 13 residues. The CDR3 here is CASSNSGQDGYTF. The DNA of the CDR3 is TGTGCCAGCAGCAATAGTGGGCAGGATGGCTACACCTTC.

The table lists this clonotype with many counts. The rearrangement joins TRBV20-1 to TRBJ1-1, with D uncertain. The V end lost 5 bases, the J end lost 5 bases, and 9 bases lay between the germline ends. The CDR3 is made up of 11 amino acids. Germline-derived CDR1 and CDR2 are DFQATT and SNEGSKA (reference sequence). This CDR3 reads CSADLGTEAFF. In nucleotides, the CDR3 is TGCAGTGCTGACTTGGGAACTGAAGCTTTCTTT.

CDR3: CASRPGHSNGGMNTEAFF. The CDR3 nucleotides are TGTGCCAGCAGGCCGGGACATTCCAATGGGGGAATGAACACTGAAGCTTTCTTT. The chain links TRBV11-1 to TRBJ1-1, with a weak D call TRBD1 (6 bases). The CDR3 sequence is 18 residues long. Germline V gene sequence: CDR1 SGHAT, CDR2 FQDESV (reference sequence). Trimming removed 6 bases at V and 0 bases at J, with 23 bases between.

This clonotype was observed at least ten times. The rearrangement joins TRBV7-9 to TRBJ2-2, with D possibly matching TRBD1 (6 bases). The CDR3 has 15 amino acids. The germline gives CDR1 SEHNR, CDR2 FQNEAQ (reference sequence). V was cut by 4 bases and J by 5 bases, with 14 bases left in between. CDR3 residues: CASSSYLTGTGELFF. For the CDR3, the DNA is TGTGCCAGCAGCTCCTACCTAACAGGGACCGGGGAGCTGTTTTTT.